The subject of this entry is one T cell receptor beta chain. The antigen remains unidentified. With V trimmed by 0 bases and J by 2 bases, 1 base remained unmatched. The CDR3 runs 16 residues. Per germline, CDR1 MGHRA and CDR2 YSYEKL. The sample originates from a study of Tregs in tolerant kidney transplant recipients. Study in general: Related graft donors supplied nonmyeloablative bone marrow transplants, and mixed chimerism was transient.

Study-level findings and limits: In tolerant patients, donor-specific Tregs outgrew total Tregs, suggesting antigen-driven expansion.

This table comes from immunoSEQ multiplex PCR, and its TCRdb copy is limited to in-frame clones, with some not included. The sample carries approximately 67,000 clones, about nine tenths recorded once. CD4+CD25+CD127- Tregs, CD4+CD25- non-Tregs, CD4 and CD8 cells were sorted. This receptor was taken from a human donor who received a combined kidney and bone marrow transplant. This specimen consisted of CD8+ T cells from blood, obtained before the transplant. The genes are TRBV4-1 and TRBJ2-2, with TRBD2 matching over 9 bases. CDR3 loop: CASSQDSGGNTGELFF. DNA of the CDR3: TGCGCCAGCAGCCAAGATAGCGGGGGAAACACCGGGGAGCTGTTTTTT.